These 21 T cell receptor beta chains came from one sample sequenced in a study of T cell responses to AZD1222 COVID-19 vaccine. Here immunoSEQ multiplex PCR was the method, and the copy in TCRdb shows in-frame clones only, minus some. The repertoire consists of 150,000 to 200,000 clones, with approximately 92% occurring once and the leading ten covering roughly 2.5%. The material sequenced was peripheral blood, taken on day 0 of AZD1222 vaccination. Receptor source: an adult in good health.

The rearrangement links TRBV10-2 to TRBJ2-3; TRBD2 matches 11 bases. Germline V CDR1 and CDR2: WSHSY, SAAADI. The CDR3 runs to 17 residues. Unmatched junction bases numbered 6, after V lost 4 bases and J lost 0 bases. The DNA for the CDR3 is TGCGCCAGCAGTGGGGCTAGCGGGAGGCCTAGCACAGATACGCAGTATTTT. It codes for CASSGASGRPSTDTQYF.

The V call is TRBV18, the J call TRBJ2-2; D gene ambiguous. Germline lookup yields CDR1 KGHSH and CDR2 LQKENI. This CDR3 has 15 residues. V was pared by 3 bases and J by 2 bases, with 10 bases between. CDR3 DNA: TGTGCCAGCTCACCCCTCCATCCCAACACCGGGGAGCTGTTTTTT. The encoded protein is CASSPLHPNTGELFF. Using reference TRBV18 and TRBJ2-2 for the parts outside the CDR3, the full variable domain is NAGVMQNPRHLVRRRGQEARLRCSPMKGHSHVYWYRQLPEEGLKFMVYLQKENIIDESGMPKERFSAEFPKEGPSILRIQQVVRGDSAAYFCASSPLHPNTGELFFGEGSRLTVL.

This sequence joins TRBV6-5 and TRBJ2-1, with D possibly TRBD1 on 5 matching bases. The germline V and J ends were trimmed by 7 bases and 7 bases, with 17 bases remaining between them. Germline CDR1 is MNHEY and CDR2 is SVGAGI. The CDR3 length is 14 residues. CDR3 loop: CASTPRVSINEQFF. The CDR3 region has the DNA TGTGCCAGCACCCCCAGGGTTAGTATTAATGAGCAGTTCTTC.

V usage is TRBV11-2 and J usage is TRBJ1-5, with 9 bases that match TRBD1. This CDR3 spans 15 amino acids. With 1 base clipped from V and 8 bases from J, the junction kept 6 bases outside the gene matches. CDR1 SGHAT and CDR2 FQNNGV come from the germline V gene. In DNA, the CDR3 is TGTGCCAGCAGCTTAGGGACAGGGGTAATGGAGCCCCAGCATTTT. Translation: CASSLGTGVMEPQHF. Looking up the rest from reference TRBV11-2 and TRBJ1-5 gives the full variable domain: EAGVAQSPRYKIIEKRQSVAFWCNPISGHATLYWYQQILGQGPKLLIQFQNNGVVDDSQLPKDRFSAERLKGVDSTLKIQPAKLEDSAVYLCASSLGTGVMEPQHFGDGTRLSIL.

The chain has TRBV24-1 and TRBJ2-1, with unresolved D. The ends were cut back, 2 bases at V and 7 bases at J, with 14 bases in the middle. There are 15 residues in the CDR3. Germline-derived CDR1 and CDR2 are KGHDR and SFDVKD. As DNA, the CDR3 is TGTGCCACCAGTGATTCAGGAACATTTGGGAATGAGCAGTTCTTC. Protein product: CATSDSGTFGNEQFF.

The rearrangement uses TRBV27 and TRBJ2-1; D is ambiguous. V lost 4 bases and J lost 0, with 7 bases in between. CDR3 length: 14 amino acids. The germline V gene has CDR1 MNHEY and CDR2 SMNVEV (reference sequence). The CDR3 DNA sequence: TGTGCCAGCAGTTACCGGTCCTCCTACAATGAGCAGTTCTTC. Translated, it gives CASSYRSSYNEQFF.

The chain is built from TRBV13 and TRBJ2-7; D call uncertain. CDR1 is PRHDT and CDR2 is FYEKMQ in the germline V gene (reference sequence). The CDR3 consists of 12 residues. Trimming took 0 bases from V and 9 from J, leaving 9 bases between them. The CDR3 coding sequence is TGTGCCAGCAGCTTAGGCCCCGACGGGCAGTACTTC. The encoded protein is CASSLGPDGQYF.

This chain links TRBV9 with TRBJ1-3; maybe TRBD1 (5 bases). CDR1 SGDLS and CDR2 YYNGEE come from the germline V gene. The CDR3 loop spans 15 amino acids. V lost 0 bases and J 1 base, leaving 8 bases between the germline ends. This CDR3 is CASSVEGVSGNTIYF. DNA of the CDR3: TGTGCCAGCAGCGTAGAAGGGGTGTCTGGAAACACCATATATTTT.

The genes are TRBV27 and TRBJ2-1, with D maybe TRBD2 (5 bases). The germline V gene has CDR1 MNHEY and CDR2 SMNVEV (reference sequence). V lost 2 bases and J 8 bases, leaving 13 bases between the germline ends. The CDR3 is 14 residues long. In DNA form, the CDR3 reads TGTGCCAGCAGTTTAACCCCTAGCAACCATGAGCAGTTCTTC. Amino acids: CASSLTPSNHEQFF.

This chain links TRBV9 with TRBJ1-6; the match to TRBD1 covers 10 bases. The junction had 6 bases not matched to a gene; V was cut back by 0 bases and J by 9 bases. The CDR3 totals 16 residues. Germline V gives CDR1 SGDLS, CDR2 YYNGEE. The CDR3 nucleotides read TGTGCCAGCAGCGTAGATTGGGGACAGGGGAGTTCACCCCTCCACTTT. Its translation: CASSVDWGQGSSPLHF. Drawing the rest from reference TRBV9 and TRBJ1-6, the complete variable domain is DSGVTQTPKHLITATGQRVTLRCSPRSGDLSVYWYQQSLDQGLQFLIQYYNGEERAKGNILERFSAQQFPDLHSELNLSSLELGDSALYFCASSVDWGQGSSPLHFGNGTRLTVT.

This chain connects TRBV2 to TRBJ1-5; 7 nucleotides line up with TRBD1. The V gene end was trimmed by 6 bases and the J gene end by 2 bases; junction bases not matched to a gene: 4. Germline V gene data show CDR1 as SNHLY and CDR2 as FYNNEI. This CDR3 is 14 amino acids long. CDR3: CASSAGQGNQPQHF. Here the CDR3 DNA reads TGTGCCAGCAGCGCAGGACAGGGCAATCAGCCCCAGCATTTT.

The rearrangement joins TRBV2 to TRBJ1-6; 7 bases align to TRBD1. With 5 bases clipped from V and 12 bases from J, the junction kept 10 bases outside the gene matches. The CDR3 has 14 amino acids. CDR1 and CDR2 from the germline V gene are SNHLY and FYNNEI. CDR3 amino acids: CASSLDREQGPLHF. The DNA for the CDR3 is TGTGCCAGCAGTCTAGACAGGGAACAAGGACCCCTCCACTTT.

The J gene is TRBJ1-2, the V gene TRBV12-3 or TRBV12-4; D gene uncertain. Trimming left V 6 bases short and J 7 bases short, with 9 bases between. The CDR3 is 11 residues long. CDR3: CASRKSLGYTF. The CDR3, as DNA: TGTGCCAGCAGAAAATCCCTTGGCTACACCTTC.

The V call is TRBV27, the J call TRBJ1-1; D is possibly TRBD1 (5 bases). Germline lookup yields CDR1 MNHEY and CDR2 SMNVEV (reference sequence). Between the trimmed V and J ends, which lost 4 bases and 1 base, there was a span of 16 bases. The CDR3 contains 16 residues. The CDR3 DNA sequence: TGTGCCAGCAGTTCGCCCGGCGAGGGGACGAACACTGAAGCTTTCTTT. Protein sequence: CASSSPGEGTNTEAFF.

The CDR3 spells CASSPSGGRDGYTF. The CDR3 region has the DNA TGTGCCAGCAGCCCCTCCGGTGGGAGAGATGGCTACACCTTC. The chain combines TRBV3-1 (or the pseudogene TRBV3-2) with TRBJ1-2; D is unclear. Germline values: CDR1 LGHDT, CDR2 YNNKEL (reference sequence). The CDR3 is made up of 14 amino acids. V gave up 4 bases and J gave up 6 bases, with 15 bases separating them.

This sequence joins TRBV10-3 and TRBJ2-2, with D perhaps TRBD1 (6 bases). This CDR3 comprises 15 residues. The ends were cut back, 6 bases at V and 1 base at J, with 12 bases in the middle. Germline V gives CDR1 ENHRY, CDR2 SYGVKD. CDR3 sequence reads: CAIRRTVMNTGELFF. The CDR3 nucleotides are TGTGCCATCAGGAGGACAGTAATGAACACCGGGGAGCTGTTTTTT.

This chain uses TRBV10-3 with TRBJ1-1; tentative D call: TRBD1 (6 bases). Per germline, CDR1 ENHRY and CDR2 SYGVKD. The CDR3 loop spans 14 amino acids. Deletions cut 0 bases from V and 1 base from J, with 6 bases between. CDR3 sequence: CAISESRGNTEAFF. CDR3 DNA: TGTGCCATCAGTGAGTCCAGGGGGAACACTGAAGCTTTCTTT.

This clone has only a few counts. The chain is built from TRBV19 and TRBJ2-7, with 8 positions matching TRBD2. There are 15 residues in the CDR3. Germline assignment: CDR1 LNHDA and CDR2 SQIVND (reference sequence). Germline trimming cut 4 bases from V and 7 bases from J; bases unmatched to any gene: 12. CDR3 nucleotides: TGTGCCAGTAGTAGTAGGACGGGAGGGCCGGAAGAGCAGTACTTC. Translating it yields CASSSRTGGPEEQYF.

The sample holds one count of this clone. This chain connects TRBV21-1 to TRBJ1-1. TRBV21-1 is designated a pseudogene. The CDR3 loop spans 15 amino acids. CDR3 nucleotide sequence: TGTGCCAGCAGCAAAGCCCCACAGCGGTGCACTGAAGCTTTCTTT. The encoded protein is CASSKAPQRCTEAFF.

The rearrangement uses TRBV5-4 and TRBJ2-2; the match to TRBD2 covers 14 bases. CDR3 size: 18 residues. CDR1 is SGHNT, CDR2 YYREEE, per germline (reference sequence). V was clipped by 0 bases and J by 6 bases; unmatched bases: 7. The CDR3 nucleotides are TGTGCCAGCAGCTTGGCCGGGACTAGCGGGAGTCTCTCCGGGGAGCTGTTTTTT. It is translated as CASSLAGTSGSLSGELFF.

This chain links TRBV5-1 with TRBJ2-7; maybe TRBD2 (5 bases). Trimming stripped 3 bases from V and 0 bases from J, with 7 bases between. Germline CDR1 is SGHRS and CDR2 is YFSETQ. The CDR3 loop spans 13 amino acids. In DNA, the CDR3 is TGCGCCAGCAGCTCGGGGAGCTCCTACGAGCAGTACTTC. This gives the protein CASSSGSSYEQYF.